This paragraph reports one T cell receptor (beta chain). The target of this receptor is not known. The conserved final phenylalanine or tryptophan is absent from the CDR3, which likely points to a read error. The iRepertoire nested amplicon-rescue multiplex PCR (arm-PCR) platform was used to amplify TCR alpha and beta CDR3 regions from RNA. For one-step reverse transcription and amplification, roughly 90-400 ng of tissue mRNA or PBMC total RNA was used as input. After bead purification, a secondary multiplex PCR added Illumina adapters, and libraries were gel-purified between 200 and 400 bp. Demultiplexing relied on internal 6-nucleotide barcodes carried by the libraries. Sequencing of libraries was performed on an Illumina MiSeq with 2x220 or 2x250 nucleotide paired-end reads. In the paper's pipeline: FLASH 1.2.11 was used to merge paired reads, and BWA-MEM then aligned the reads to the GRCh37 human genome before TRA and TRB reads were extracted. An IMGT-derived reference of cassette sequences and CDR3 motifs, with pseudogenes included, was used for V and J assignment. Reads were translated in three frames, and productive CDR3s were defined as those with a C...FGXG motif and no stop codons. A clonotype was defined as a unique combination of a V-J cassette pair and a CDR3 amino acid sequence. Hamming distance filtering was applied to reads, with thresholds set by the sequence error rate of each sample in mapped regions. TCRdb cleaned the public reads at Q25 with fastp, built clones with MiXCR and kept in-frame beta chains. Rows with a matching CDR3 protein are joined into one entry that keeps the most common DNA and genes. None of the V and J calls come from the authors' own analysis; TCRdb made them. Across this sample there are about 180,000 distinct CDR3 sequences, with more than 35% seen only once. The ten largest clones add up to around 5% of the sample.

This sample is part of a study of glioma-infiltrating T cells listed by TCRdb under 2016. Study-level background: The study sequenced TCR alpha- and beta-chain repertoires from glioma tissue, from non-neoplastic brain tissue and from matched peripheral blood mononuclear cells. Three low-grade glioma patients, roughly eight primary glioblastoma patients, and three non-glioma patients who contributed non-neoplastic brain tissue made up the paired cohort. To measure how far tissue and blood T-cell populations diverged, each tissue-infiltrating repertoire was compared against the peripheral blood repertoire of the same patient. What the authors observed across the whole study: In non-neoplastic patients, VJ-independent divergence between tissue and blood fell below expectation, whereas in all gliomas, and especially in low-grade gliomas, the divergence rose above expectation. Small numbers underpinned the group comparisons: under ten glioblastoma patients, three low-grade glioma patients and three non-neoplastic patients. Very few CDR3 sequences were found to be shared between tissue and blood, and this scarcity was attributed to high CDR3 diversity and limited sampling.

The trim is 2 bases for V and 2 bases for J, with a gap of 9 bases between the germline ends. Counting both end residues, the CDR3 totals 14 amino acids. The kept DNA is CDR3 alone, 42 bases in frame from the first base. CDR1 and CDR2 are read off the germline V gene as MNHNS and SASEGT. The chain is made from TRBV6-1 and TRBJ1-1; possibly the D gene is TRBD1, per 5 matching bases. This sequence was found in a human donor with low-grade glioma or glioblastoma, undergoing nonglioma brain surgery, or in good health (not recorded which). The material sequenced was glioma tissue, nonneoplastic brain tissue, or PBMCs (not recorded which). The encoded CDR3 is CASSETGGNTEAFL. The base sequence is TGTGCCAGCAGTGAAACAGGTGGTAACACTGAAGCTTTCCTT.